This T cell receptor (beta chain) was captured by sequencing in a study of vaccination and CD4 T cells after COVID-19. Overall study context: Cells were stimulated with overlapping spike peptide pools from SARS-CoV-2, HCoV-NL63, HCoV-OC43 and HCoV-229E. Study outcomes and limitations: Median reactive clonotypes, those recognizing SARS-CoV-2, rose from around 21 to 38, not significantly.

Cultured CD4+ T cells had their DNA profiled by the Oncomine TCR Beta short-read assay. Cultured CD4+ T cells were the source of extracted genomic DNA. TCRdb re-called the PCR reads with MiXCR, one entry per CDR3 protein. The data contain 26,000 or so distinct CDR3 sequences, around two fifths of them singletons. A word on this clonotype: As yet, its antigen is unknown.

This CDR3 contains 13 residues. V was pared by 2 bases and J by 5 bases, with 9 bases between. As to treatment: roughly ten-day PBMC culture with coronavirus spike peptide pools or control peptides (ViraFEST assay). The sample was CD4+ T cells from blood, cultured in vitro. The origin of this receptor is a human donor who had recovered from COVID-19. The chain links TRBV12-3 or TRBV12-4 to TRBJ1-1, with D perhaps matching TRBD1 (6 bases). The CDR3 loop is CASSLWGRTEAFF. In DNA form, the CDR3 reads TGTGCCAGCAGTTTATGGGGGCGGACTGAAGCTTTCTTT.